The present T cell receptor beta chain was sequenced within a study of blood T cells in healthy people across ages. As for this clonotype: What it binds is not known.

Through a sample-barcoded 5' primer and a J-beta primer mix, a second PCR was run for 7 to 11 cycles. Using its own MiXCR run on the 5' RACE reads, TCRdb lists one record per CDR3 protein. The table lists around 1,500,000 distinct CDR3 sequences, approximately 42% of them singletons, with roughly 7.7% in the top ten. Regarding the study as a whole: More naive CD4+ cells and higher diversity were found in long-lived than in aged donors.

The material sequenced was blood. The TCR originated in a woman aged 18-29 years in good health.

CDR3 sequence (DNA): TGTGCCTGGAGTAAAGTTACAGGGGGAGGCTACACCTTC. As protein: CAWSKVTGGGYTF. The chain joins TRBV30 to TRBJ1-2; TRBD1 agrees at 8 bases. After removal of 2 bases from V and 8 bases from J, the junction contained 7 bases not matched to a gene. Germline V CDR1 and CDR2: GTSNPN, SVGIG (reference sequence). The CDR3 covers 13 residues.